The sequence of this TCR beta chain was determined in a study of blood T cell repertoires in COVID-19. How the authors handled the data: The authors estimated nucleated cell counts from reference gene primer amplification. TCRdb's table, derived via immunoSEQ multiplex PCR, lists solely in-frame clones and lacks some. D and trimming come from the DNA, and the V and J calls and clone size come from that table. The table lists some 200,000 clones, roughly 80% of them singletons. Germline trimming cut 3 bases from V and 4 bases from J; bases unmatched to any gene: 6. Germline V gene data show CDR1 as KGHDR and CDR2 as SFDVKD. The CDR3 spans 15 residues.

The TCR comes from a woman in her sixties or seventies with acute or convalescent COVID-19. The chain has TRBV24-1 and TRBJ1-2; 8 nucleotides match TRBD1. Sequencing was carried out using peripheral blood. This CDR3 reads CATSDPGQGRYGYTF. The DNA for the CDR3 is TGTGCCACCAGTGATCCCGGACAGGGTCGCTATGGCTACACCTTC.